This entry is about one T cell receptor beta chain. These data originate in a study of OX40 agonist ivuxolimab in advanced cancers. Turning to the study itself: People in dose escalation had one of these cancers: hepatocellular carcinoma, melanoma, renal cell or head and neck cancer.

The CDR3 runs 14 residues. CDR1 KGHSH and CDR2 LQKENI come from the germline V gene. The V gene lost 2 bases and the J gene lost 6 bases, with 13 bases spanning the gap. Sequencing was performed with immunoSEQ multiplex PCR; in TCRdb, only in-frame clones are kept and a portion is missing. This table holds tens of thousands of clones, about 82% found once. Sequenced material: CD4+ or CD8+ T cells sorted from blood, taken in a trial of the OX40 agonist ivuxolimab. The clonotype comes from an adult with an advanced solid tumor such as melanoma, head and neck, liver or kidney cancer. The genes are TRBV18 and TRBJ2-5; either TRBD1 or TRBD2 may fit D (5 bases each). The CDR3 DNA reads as TGTGCCAGCTCACCAGACCTCTGGGGGAAGACCCAGTACTTC. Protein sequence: CASSPDLWGKTQYF.